The T cell receptor beta chain described here comes from a study of cytomegalovirus exposure and HLA in healthy donors. Study-wide points: Reports indicated that the classifier achieved high specificity and sensitivity in diagnosing cytomegalovirus status. CMV serostatus was the only immune exposure information that was available.

Looked up from germline, CDR1 is LNHDA and CDR2 is SQIVND (reference sequence). Trimming cost V 3 bases and J 2 bases, with 7 bases left between them. This CDR3 has 13 residues. PCR used 60 Vbeta primers and 13 Jbeta primers. The repertoire was sequenced with immunoSEQ multiplex PCR; TCRdb's copy has only in-frame clones and lacks some. Recorded for this sample: 60,000 to 90,000 clones. As to this clone: The antigen remains undetermined.

The chain joins TRBV19 to TRBJ1-2; no clear D gene. The receptor comes from a woman in her 40s in good health and CMV-seropositive. Sequencing was carried out using PBMCs. CDR3 bases: TGTGCCAGTAGTATGCGGCGGAACTATGGCTACACCTTC. Protein sequence: CASSMRRNYGYTF.